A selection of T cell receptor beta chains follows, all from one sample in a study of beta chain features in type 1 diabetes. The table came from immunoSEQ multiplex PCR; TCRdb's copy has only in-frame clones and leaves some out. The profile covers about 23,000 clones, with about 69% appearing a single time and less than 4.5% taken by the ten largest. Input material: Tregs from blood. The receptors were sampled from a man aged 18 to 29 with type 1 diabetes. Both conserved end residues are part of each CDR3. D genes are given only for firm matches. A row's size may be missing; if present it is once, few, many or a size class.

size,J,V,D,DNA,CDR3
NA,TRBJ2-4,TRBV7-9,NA,TGTGCCAGCAGCTTCGGTAGGGGGGGAAACATTCAGTACTTC,CASSFGRGGNIQYF
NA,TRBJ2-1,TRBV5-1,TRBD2,TGCGCCAGCAGCTTGGTACGACTAGCGATGTCAAATGAGCAGTTCTTC,CASSLVRLAMSNEQFF
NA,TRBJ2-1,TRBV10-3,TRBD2,TGTGCCCTCCTCTGGACTAGCGGGGGCCCTGACTCCTACAATGAGCAGTTCTTC,CALLWTSGGPDSYNEQFF
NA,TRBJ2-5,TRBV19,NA,TGTGCCAGTAGTATCCCCGGGAGACAAGAGACCCAGTACTTC,CASSIPGRQETQYF
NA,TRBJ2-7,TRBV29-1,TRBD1,TGCAGCGTTGGGGACAGGGGCTACGAGCAGTACTTC,CSVGDRGYEQYF
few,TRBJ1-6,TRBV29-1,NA,TGCAGCGCCTCCCAGCAGGGGAGCTCCTATAATTCACCCCTCCACTTT,CSASQQGSSYNSPLHF
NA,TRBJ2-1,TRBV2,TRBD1,TGTGCCAGCAGTGAGGGACAGGGTGAGCAGTTCTTC,CASSEGQGEQFF
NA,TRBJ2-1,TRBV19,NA,TGTGCCAGTAGTATACTCCCGGGCGGGCCCCCTACCCATGAGCAGTTCTTC,CASSILPGGPPTHEQFF
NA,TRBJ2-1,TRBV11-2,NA,TGTGCCAGCAGCGGGACTTTTAACAATGAGCAGTTCTTC,CASSGTFNNEQFF
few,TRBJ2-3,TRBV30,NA,TGTGCCTGGAGTACGGGAAGCACAGATACGCAGTATTTT,CAWSTGSTDTQYF
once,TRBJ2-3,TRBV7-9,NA,TGTGCCAGCAGCCCCAGGGCTAGTGGGGGCACAGATACGCAGTATTTT,CASSPRASGGTDTQYF
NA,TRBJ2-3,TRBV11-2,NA,TGTGCCAGCAGCTTAGCGGGAGTTTCAGATACGCAGTATTTT,CASSLAGVSDTQYF
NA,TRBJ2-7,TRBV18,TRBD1,TGTGCCAGCTCACAACCGACAGGGGTGGGGCTGAGCTCCTACGAGCAGTACTTC,CASSQPTGVGLSSYEQYF
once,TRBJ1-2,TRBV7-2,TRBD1,TGTGCCAGCAGCTTGGGCAGGGGGCGCTTCTATGGCTACACCTTC,CASSLGRGRFYGYTF
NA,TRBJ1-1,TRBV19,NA,TGTGCCAGTAGTATATCCGTTTCTACTGAAGCTTTCTTT,CASSISVSTEAFF
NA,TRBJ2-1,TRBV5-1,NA,TGCGCCAGCAGCTTGGGGGGACACAGCGGCCGCTACAATGAGCAGTTCTTC,CASSLGGHSGRYNEQFF
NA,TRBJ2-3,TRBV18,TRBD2,TGTGCCAGCTCACGACGACTAGCGGGAGGATCAGATACGCAGTATTTT,CASSRRLAGGSDTQYF
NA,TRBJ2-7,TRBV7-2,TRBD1,TGTGCCAGCAGCGCGGACAGGGGGCCCTACGAGCAGTACTTC,CASSADRGPYEQYF
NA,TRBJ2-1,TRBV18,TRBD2,TGTGCCAGCTCATGGTACGGGAGGAGGGACAATGAGCAGTTCTTC,CASSWYGRRDNEQFF
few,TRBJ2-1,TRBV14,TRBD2,TGTGCCAGCAGCCAAGGGGGCGGGAGGGGGCGCAATGAGCAGTTCTTC,CASSQGGGRGRNEQFF
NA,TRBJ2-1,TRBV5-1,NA,TGCGCCAGCAGCTCCGAGAGCAGGGCAAGGGGTACATACAATGAGCAGTTCTTC,CASSSESRARGTYNEQFF
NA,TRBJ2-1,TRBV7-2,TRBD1,TGTGCCAGCAGACGACAGGGCGAGCAGTTCTTC,CASRRQGEQFF
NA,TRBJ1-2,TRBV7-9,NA,TGTGCCAGCAGCTTACAGGGTATCAAAGCTAACTATGGCTACACCTTC,CASSLQGIKANYGYTF
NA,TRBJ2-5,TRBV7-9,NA,TGTGCCAGCAGCTTCCCAGGGGTCGGGACCCAGTACTTC,CASSFPGVGTQYF
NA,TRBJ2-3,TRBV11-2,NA,TGTGCCAGCAGCTCGACCCAGGGGTCTGATACGCAGTATTTT,CASSSTQGSDTQYF
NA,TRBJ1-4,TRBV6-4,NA,TGTGCCAGCAGTAAATCGGGGGGCAAAAGGGGAACTAATGAAAAACTGTTTTTT,CASSKSGGKRGTNEKLFF
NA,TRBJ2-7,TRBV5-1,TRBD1,TGCGCCAGCAGCATGCGACAGGGGGGGAACTACGAGCAGTACTTC,CASSMRQGGNYEQYF
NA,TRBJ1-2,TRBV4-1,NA,TGCGCCAGCAGCCAAGGAACATCTCAGGGATATGGCTACACCTTC,CASSQGTSQGYGYTF
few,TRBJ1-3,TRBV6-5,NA,TGTGCCAGCAGTTCCGGACGGGGGAACACCATATATTTT,CASSSGRGNTIYF
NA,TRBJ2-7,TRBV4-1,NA,TGCGCCAGCAGCCAAGGTGGGGGGATTCCCTACGAGCAGTACTTC,CASSQGGGIPYEQYF